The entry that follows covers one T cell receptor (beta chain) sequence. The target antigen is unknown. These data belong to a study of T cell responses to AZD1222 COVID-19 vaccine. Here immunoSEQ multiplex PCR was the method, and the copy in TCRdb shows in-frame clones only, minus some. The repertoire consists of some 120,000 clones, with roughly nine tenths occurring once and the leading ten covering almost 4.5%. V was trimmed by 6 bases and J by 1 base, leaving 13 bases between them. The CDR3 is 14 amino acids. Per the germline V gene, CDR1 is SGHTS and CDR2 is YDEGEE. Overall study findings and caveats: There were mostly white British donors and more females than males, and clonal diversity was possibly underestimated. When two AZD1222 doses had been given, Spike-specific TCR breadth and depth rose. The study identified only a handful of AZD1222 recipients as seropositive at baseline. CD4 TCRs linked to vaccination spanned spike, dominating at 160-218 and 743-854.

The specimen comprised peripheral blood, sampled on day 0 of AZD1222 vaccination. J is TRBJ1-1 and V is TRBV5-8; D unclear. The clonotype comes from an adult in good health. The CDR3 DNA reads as TGTGCCAGCACCGAGCCTCGGGGGAACACTGAAGCTTTCTTT. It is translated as CASTEPRGNTEAFF.